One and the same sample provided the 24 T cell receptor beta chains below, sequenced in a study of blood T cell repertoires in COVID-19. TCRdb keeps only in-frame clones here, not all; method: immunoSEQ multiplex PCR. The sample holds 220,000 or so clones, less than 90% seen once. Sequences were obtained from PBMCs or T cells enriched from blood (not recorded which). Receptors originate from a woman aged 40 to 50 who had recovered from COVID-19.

The CDR3 DNA reads TGTGCCAGCAGTGATAACAGGGGGAGAGAAGAGACCCAGTACTTC. Amino acids: CASSDNRGREETQYF. The chain joins TRBV2 to TRBJ2-5, with TRBD1 matching over 8 bases. The germline V gene encodes CDR1 SNHLY and CDR2 FYNNEI. The trim removed 3 bases at V and 3 bases at J, leaving 6 bases unmatched. The CDR3 totals 15 residues.

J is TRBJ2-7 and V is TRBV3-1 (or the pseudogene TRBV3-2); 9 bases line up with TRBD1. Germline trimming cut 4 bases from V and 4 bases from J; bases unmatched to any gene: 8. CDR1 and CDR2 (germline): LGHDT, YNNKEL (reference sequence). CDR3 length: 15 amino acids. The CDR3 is CASSPWTGEAYEQYF. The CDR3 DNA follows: TGTGCCAGCAGCCCCTGGACAGGGGAGGCTTACGAGCAGTACTTC.

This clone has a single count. The CDR3 loop is CSAWTDTDTQYF. The CDR3 DNA is TGCAGCGCCTGGACAGACACAGATACGCAGTATTTT. The gene calls are TRBV29-1 and TRBJ2-3; perhaps TRBD1 as D (6 bases). There are 12 residues in the CDR3. The V gene lost 7 bases and the J gene lost 2 bases, with 10 bases spanning the gap. From germline, CDR1 is SQVTM and CDR2 ANQGSEA.

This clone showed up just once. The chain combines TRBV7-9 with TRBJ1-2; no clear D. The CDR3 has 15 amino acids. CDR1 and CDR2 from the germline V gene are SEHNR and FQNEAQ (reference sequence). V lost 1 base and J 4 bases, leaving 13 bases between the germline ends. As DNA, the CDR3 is TGTGCCAGCAGCTTAGAAGCGCGGACTTTCTATGGCTACACCTTC. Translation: CASSLEARTFYGYTF.

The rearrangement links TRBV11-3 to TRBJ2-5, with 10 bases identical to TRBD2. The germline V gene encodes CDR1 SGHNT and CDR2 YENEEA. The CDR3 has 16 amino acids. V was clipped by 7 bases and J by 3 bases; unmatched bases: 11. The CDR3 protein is CASIAGSGRGEETQYF. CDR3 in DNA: TGTGCCAGCATCGCTGGGAGCGGGAGGGGGGAAGAGACCCAGTACTTC.

Written as DNA, the CDR3 is TGCGCCAGCCGGGGTAGGCTAGCTCGGAACACCGGGGAGCTGTTTTTT. It is translated as CASRGRLARNTGELFF. V gene TRBV4-1 combines with J gene TRBJ2-2; a weak D match, TRBD2 (5 bases). Between the trimmed V and J ends, which lost 8 bases and 1 base, there was a span of 17 bases. The germline V gene has CDR1 MGHRA and CDR2 YSYEKL. This CDR3 spans 16 amino acids.

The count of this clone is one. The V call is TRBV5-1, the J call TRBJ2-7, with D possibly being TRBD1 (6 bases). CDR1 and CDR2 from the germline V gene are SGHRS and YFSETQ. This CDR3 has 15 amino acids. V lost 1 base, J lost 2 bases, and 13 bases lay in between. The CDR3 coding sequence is TGCGCCAGCAGCTTGTACCAGGGGTCCCCCTACGAGCAGTACTTC. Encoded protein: CASSLYQGSPYEQYF.

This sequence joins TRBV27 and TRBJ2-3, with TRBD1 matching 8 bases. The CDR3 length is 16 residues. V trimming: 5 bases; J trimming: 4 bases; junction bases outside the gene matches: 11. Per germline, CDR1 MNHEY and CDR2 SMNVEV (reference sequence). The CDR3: CASSKGDRLRSDTQYF. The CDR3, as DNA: TGTGCCAGCAGTAAGGGGGACAGGCTTAGGTCAGATACGCAGTATTTT.

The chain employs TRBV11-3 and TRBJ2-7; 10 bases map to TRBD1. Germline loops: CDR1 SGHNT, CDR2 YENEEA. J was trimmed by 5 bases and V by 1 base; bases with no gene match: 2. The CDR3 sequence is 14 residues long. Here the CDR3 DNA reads TGTGCCAGCAGCTTAGGCGGGACAGGGGACGAGCAGTACGTC. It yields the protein CASSLGGTGDEQYV.

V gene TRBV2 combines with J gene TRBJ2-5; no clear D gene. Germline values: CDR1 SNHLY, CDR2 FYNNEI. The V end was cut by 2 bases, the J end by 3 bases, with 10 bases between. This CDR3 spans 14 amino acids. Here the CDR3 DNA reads TGTGCCAGCAGTGAATTCCGAACAGAAGAGACCCAGTACTTC. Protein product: CASSEFRTEETQYF.

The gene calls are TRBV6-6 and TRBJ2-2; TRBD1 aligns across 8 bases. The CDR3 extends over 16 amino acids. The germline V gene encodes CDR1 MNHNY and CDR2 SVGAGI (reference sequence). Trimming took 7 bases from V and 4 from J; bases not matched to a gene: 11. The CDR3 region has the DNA TGTGCCAGCACCTCTCCGTTTGGACAGGGCACCGGGGAGCTGTTTTTT. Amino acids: CASTSPFGQGTGELFF.

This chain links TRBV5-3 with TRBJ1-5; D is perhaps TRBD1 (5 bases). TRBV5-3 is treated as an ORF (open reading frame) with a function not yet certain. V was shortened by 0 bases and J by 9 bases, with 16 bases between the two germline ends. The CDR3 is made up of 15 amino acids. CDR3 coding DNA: TGTGCCAGAAGCTTGGCTCGGCAGGGAATTCGGCCCCAGCATTTT. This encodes CARSLARQGIRPQHF.

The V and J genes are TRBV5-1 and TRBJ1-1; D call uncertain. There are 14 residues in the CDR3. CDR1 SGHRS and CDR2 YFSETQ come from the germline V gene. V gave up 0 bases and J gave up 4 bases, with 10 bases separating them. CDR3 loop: CASSLGGVGTEAFF. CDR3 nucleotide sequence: TGCGCCAGCAGCTTGGGGGGAGTAGGCACTGAAGCTTTCTTT.

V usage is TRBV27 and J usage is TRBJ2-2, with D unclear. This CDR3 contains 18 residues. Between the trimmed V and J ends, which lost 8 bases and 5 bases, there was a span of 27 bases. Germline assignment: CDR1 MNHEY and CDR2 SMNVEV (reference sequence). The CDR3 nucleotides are TGTGCCAGCCCACCGCAACCCGGCGGAGCCCGGTTTACCGGGGAGCTGTTTTTT. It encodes CASPPQPGGARFTGELFF.

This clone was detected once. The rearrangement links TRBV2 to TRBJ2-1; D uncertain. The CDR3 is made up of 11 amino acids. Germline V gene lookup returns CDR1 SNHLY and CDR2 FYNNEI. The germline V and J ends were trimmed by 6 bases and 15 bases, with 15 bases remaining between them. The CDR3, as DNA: TGTGCCAGCAGCTCAATCTACGAACCGTTCTTC. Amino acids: CASSSIYEPFF.

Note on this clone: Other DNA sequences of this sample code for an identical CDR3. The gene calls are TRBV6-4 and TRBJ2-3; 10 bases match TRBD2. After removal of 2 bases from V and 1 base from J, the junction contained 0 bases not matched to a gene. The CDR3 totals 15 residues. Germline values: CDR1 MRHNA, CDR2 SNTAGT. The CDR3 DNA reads TGTGCCAGCAGTGACGGGACTAGCGGCACAGATACGCAGTATTTT. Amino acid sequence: CASSDGTSGTDTQYF.

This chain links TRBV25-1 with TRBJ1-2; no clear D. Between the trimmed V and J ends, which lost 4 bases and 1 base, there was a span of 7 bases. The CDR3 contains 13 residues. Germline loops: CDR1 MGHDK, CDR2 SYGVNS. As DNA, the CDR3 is TGTGCCAGCAGTGTAGACATTAACTATGGCTACACCTTC. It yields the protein CASSVDINYGYTF.

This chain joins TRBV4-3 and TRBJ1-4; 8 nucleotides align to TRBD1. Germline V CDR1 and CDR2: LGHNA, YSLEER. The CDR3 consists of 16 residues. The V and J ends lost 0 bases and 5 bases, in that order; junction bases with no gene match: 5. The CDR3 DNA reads TGCGCCAGCAGCCAAGATACCGGACAGGGCAATGAAAAACTGTTTTTT. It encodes CASSQDTGQGNEKLFF.

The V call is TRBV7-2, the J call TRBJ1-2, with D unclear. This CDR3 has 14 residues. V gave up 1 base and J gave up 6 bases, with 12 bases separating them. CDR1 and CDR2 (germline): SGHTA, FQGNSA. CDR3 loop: CASSLVRSSNGYTF. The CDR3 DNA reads TGTGCCAGCAGCTTAGTGAGGTCTTCTAATGGCTACACCTTC.

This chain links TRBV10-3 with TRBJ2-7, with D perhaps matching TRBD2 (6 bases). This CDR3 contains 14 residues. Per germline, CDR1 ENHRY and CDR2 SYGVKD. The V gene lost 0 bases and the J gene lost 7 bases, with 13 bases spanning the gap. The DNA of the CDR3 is TGTGCCATCAGTGAGTCGGGGGGAGTTCAGGAGCAGTACTTC. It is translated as CAISESGGVQEQYF.

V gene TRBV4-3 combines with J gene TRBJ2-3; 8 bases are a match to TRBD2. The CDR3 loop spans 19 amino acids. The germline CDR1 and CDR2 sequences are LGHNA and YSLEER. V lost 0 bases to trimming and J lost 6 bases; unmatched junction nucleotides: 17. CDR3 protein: CASSQDIGGISGRTDTQYF. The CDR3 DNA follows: TGCGCCAGCAGCCAAGATATCGGGGGGATAAGCGGGAGAACGGATACGCAGTATTTT.

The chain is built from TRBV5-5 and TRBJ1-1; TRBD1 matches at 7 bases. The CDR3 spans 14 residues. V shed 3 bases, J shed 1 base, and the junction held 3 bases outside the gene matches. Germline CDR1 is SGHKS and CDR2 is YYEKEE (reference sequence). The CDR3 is CASSSYRGNTEAFF. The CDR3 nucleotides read TGTGCCAGCAGCTCCTACAGGGGGAACACTGAAGCTTTCTTT.

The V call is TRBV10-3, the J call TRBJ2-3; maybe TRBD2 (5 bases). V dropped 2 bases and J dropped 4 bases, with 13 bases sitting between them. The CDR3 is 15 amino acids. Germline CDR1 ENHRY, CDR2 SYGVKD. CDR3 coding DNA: TGTGCCATCAGTGAGGGGGAACTAGACGCAGATACGCAGTATTTT. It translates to CAISEGELDADTQYF.

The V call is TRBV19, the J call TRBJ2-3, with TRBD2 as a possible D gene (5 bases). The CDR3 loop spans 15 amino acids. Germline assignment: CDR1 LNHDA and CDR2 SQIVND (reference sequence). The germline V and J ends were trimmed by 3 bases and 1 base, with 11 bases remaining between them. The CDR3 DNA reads TGTGCCAGTAGTATTGGGCGGGTCGGCACAGATACGCAGTATTTT. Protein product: CASSIGRVGTDTQYF.